One and the same sample provided the 8 T cell receptor beta chains below, sequenced in a study of blood T cell repertoires in COVID-19. Sequencing used immunoSEQ multiplex PCR; TCRdb keeps in-frame clones, though not all of them. This repertoire shows around 290,000 clones, around 89% found once; its top ten account for approximately 4.2%. The sample was peripheral blood. The receptors were sampled from a man aged 40-55 years with acute or convalescent COVID-19.

This clone was recorded once. The V gene is TRBV12-5, the J gene TRBJ1-1, with 8 bases aligning to TRBD1. V lost 6 bases, J lost 4 bases, and 7 bases stayed unmatched. CDR3 size: 14 residues. Germline lookup yields CDR1 LGHNT and CDR2 FRNRAP. The CDR3 bases are TGTGCTAGTGGGGGGCAGACAGGGGCCACTGAAGCTTTCTTT. The encoded protein is CASGGQTGATEAFF.

The V and J genes are TRBV27 and TRBJ1-1, with D possibly TRBD1 on 5 matching bases. V dropped 2 bases and J dropped 6 bases, with 10 bases sitting between them. The CDR3 totals 13 residues. Germline V gives CDR1 MNHEY, CDR2 SMNVEV (reference sequence). Here the CDR3 reads CASSLQGASEAFF. The CDR3 DNA follows: TGTGCCAGCAGTTTACAGGGTGCCTCTGAAGCTTTCTTT.

The chain is built from TRBV19 and TRBJ2-2; 12 positions match TRBD2. The V gene's germline CDR1 is LNHDA and CDR2 SQIVND (reference sequence). The junction had 2 bases not matched to a gene; V was cut back by 4 bases and J by 5 bases. CDR3 length equals 15 residues. CDR3 residues: CASSTSGGATGELFF. In nucleotides, the CDR3 is TGTGCCAGTAGTACTAGCGGGGGGGCGACCGGGGAGCTGTTTTTT.

The CDR3 spells CAKSNRGDTEAFF. The CDR3 DNA sequence: TGTGCCAAAAGCAACAGGGGGGACACTGAAGCTTTCTTT. This chain joins TRBV6-5 and TRBJ1-1, with 8 bases aligning to TRBD1. CDR3 length: 13 amino acids. V lost 10 bases to trimming and J lost 3 bases; unmatched junction nucleotides: 7. In germline, CDR1 is MNHEY, CDR2 SVGAGI.

V usage is TRBV6-6 and J usage is TRBJ2-7; TRBD1 might be the D (8 bases). This CDR3 is built from 16 residues. V lost 6 bases, J lost 0 bases, and 18 bases lay in between. Per germline, CDR1 MNHNY and CDR2 SVGAGI (reference sequence). The CDR3: CASRDTGGGGSYEQYF. CDR3 bases: TGTGCCAGCAGGGATACAGGGGGGGGAGGCTCCTACGAGCAGTACTTC.

The chain couples TRBV2 to TRBJ2-7, with 8 nucleotides matching TRBD2. Trimming took 3 bases from V and 2 from J; bases not matched to a gene: 6. The CDR3 covers 15 residues. From germline, CDR1 is SNHLY and CDR2 FYNNEI. The CDR3 loop reads CASSEGTSGTYEQYF. The DNA of the CDR3 is TGTGCCAGCAGTGAGGGAACTAGCGGTACCTACGAGCAGTACTTC.

Written as DNA, the CDR3 is TGTGCCAGCAGCTTGGGAGCGGGGGGGACAGATACGCAGTATTTT. Amino acids: CASSLGAGGTDTQYF. The chain has TRBV5-4 and TRBJ2-3; 10 nucleotides agree with TRBD2. CDR3 size: 15 residues. Trimming took 0 bases from V and 3 from J; bases not matched to a gene: 1. Germline V gene sequence: CDR1 SGHNT, CDR2 YYREEE (reference sequence).

The chain's CDR3 is CASSLTGFEPQHF. In DNA form, the CDR3 reads TGCGCCAGCAGCTTAACAGGGTTTGAGCCCCAGCATTTT. This sequence joins TRBV5-1 and TRBJ1-5; the D gene is possibly TRBD1 (6 bases). Trimming took off 2 bases at V and 8 bases at J, with 11 bases between the two ends. The CDR3 totals 13 residues. In germline, CDR1 is SGHRS, CDR2 YFSETQ.